This TCR beta chain was recovered during a study of blood T cell repertoires in COVID-19. Germline CDR1 reads MDHEN; CDR2 reads SYDVKM. The CDR3 has 13 amino acids. V was trimmed by 6 bases and J by 8 bases, leaving 16 bases between them. Per the authors' pipeline: Reference gene primer amplification in the assay estimated nucleated cell counts. The repertoire was sequenced with immunoSEQ multiplex PCR; TCRdb's copy has only in-frame clones and lacks some. That table is the source of V, J and clone size, and D and trimming were worked out from the DNA. The data hold fewer than 300,000 clones, with about 91% observed a single time. Across fewer than 25 US areas, participants ranged in age from roughly 18 to 95 years. Clinical history reported by participants formed the basis on which cohorts were assigned.

Sequenced material: PBMCs or T cells enriched from blood (not recorded which). The chain has TRBV28 and TRBJ1-2; D unresolved. The receptor was derived from a woman aged 40 to 50 with acute COVID-19. CDR3 nucleotide sequence: TGTGCCAGCAGCCAACCCGATTTTCGGGGCTACACCTTC. As protein: CASSQPDFRGYTF.